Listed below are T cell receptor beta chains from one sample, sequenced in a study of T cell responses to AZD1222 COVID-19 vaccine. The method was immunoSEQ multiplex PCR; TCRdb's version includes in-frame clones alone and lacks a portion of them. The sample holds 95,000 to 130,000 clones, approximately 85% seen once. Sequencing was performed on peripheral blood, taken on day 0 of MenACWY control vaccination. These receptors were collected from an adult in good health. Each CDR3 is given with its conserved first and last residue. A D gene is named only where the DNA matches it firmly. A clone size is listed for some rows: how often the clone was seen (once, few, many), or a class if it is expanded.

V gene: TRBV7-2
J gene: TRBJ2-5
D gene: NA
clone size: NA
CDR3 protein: CASSSTETQYF
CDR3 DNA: TGTGCCAGCAGCTCGACAGAGACCCAGTACTTC

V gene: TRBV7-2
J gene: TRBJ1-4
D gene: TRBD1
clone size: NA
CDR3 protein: CASSPRGRQGWTNEKLFF
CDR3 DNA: TGTGCCAGCAGCCCGAGGGGTAGACAGGGATGGACTAATGAAAAACTGTTTTTT

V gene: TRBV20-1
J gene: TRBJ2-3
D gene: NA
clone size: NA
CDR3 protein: CSAGGTQYF
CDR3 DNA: TGCAGTGCAGGGGGTACGCAGTATTTT

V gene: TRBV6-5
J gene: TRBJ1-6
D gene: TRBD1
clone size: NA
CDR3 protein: CASSLGQGYYNSPLHF
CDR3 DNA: TGTGCCAGCAGTTTGGGACAGGGGTACTATAATTCACCCCTCCACTTT

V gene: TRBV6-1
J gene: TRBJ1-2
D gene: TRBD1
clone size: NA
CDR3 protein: CASSFLSRGEDGYTF
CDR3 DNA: TGTGCCAGCAGTTTCCTTTCCAGGGGGGAGGATGGCTACACCTTC

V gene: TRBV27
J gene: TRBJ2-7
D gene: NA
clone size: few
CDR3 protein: CASSRLGSYEQYF
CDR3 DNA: TGTGCCAGCAGCCGTCTGGGGAGTTACGAGCAGTACTTC

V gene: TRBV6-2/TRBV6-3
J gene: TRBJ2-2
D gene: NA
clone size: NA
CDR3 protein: CASSYFRDRYTGELFF
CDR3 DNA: TGTGCCAGCAGTTACTTCCGGGACCGCTACACCGGGGAGCTGTTTTTT

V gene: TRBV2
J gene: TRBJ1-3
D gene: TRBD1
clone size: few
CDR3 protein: CASSLTGSFSGNTIYF
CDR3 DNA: TGTGCCAGCAGTCTGACAGGGTCCTTTTCTGGAAACACCATATATTTT

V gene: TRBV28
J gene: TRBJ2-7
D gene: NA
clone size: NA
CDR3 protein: CASRRDRTGEQYF
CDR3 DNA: TGTGCCAGCAGGAGAGACAGGACGGGCGAGCAGTACTTC

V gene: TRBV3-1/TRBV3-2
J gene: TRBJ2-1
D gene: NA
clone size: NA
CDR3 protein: CASSQFSSYNEQFF
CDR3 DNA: TGTGCCAGCAGCCAATTCAGCTCCTACAATGAGCAGTTCTTC

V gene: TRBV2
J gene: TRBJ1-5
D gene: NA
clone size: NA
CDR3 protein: CASCGGGLSNQPQHF
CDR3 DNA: TGTGCCAGCTGTGGGGGGGGGTTGAGCAATCAGCCCCAGCATTTT

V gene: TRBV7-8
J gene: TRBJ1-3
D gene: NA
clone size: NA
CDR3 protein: CASSLGFRGTSGNTIYF
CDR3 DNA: TGTGCCAGCAGCTTAGGTTTCCGGGGAACCTCTGGAAACACCATATATTTT

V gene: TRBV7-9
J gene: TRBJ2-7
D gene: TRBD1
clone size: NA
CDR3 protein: CASSQTDRVGEQYF
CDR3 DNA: TGTGCCAGCAGCCAAACTGACAGGGTAGGCGAGCAGTACTTC

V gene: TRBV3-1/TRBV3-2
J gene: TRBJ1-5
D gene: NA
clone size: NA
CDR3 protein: CASSQADQPQHF
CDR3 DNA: TGTGCCAGCAGCCAAGCTGATCAGCCCCAGCATTTT

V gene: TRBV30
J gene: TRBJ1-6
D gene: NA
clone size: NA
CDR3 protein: CAWSGRTRYNSPLHF
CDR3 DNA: TGTGCCTGGAGTGGTAGGACCCGCTATAATTCACCCCTCCACTTT

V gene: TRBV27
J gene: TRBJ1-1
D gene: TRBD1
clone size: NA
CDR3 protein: CASTRQGSVNTEAFF
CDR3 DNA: TGTGCCAGCACCCGACAGGGGTCTGTGAACACTGAAGCTTTCTTT

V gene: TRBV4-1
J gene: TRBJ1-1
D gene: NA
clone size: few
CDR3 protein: CASSQRPYRRRTEAFF
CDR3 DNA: TGCGCCAGCAGCCAGAGACCCTACAGGAGGAGGACTGAAGCTTTCTTT

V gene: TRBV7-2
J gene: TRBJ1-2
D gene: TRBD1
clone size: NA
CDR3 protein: CASSPVGGQANYGYTF
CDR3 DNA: TGTGCCAGCAGCCCAGTGGGGGGACAGGCTAACTATGGCTACACCTTC

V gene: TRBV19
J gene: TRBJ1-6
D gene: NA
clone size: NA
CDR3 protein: CASGQGMFSPLHF
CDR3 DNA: TGTGCCAGTGGTCAGGGTATGTTTTCACCCCTCCACTTT

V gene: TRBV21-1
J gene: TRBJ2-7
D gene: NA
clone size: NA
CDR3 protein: CASSKAGNPSEQYF
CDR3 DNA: TGTGCCAGCAGCAAAGCAGGGAATCCCTCCGAGCAGTACTTC

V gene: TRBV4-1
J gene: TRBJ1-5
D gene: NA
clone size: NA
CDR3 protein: CASSQSRTGRDNQPQHF
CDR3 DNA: TGCGCCAGCAGCCAATCGAGGACGGGGAGGGACAATCAGCCCCAGCATTTT

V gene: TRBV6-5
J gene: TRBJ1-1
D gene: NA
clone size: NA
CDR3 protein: CASRDRTNTEAFF
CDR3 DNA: TGTGCCAGCAGAGACAGGACGAACACTGAAGCTTTCTTT

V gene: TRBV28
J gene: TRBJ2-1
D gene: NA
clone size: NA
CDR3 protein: CASSSGPGPSWFF
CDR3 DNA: TGTGCCAGCAGTTCGGGGCCGGGGCCTTCTTGGTTCTTC

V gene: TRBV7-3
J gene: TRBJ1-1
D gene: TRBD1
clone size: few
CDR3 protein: CASSSTGPMNTEAFF
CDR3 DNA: TGTGCCAGCAGCTCGACAGGGCCTATGAACACTGAAGCTTTCTTT

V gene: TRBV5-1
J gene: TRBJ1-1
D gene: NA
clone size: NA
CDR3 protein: CASSWDVGTEAFF
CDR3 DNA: TGCGCCAGCAGCTGGGACGTTGGCACTGAAGCTTTCTTT

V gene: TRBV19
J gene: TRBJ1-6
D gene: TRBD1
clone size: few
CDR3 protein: CASSTRDRGRTNNSPLHF
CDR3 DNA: TGTGCCAGTAGTACCCGGGACAGGGGGCGCACGAATAATTCACCCCTCCACTTT

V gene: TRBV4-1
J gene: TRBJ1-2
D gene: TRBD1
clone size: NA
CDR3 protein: CASSHTHRGYGYTF
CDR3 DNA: TGCGCCAGCAGCCATACTCACAGGGGATACGGCTACACCTTC

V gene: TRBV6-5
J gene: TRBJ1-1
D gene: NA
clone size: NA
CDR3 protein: CASSRSGFGAFF
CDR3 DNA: TGTGCCAGCAGCCGGTCAGGGTTTGGAGCTTTCTTT

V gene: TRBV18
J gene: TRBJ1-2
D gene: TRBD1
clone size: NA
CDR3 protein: CASSLLDQDRGRGGYTF
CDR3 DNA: TGTGCCAGCTCACTACTTGACCAGGACAGGGGGCGAGGTGGCTACACCTTC

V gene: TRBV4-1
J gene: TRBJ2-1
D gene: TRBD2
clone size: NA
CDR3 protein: CASSLRDSRTGTSEWNEQFF
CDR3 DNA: TGCGCCAGCAGCCTACGGGACAGCCGAACCGGGACTAGCGAATGGAATGAGCAGTTCTTC

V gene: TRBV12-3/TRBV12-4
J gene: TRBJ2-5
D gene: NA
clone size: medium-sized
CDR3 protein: CASSLMAQETQYF
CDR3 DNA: TGTGCCAGCAGTTTAATGGCCCAAGAGACCCAGTACTTC

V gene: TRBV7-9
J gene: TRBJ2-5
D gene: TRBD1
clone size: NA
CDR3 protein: CASSLWSGQQETQYF
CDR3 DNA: TGTGCCAGCAGCTTATGGTCGGGACAGCAAGAGACCCAGTACTTC

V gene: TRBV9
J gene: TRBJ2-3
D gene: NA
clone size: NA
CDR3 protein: CASSELGTTDTQYF
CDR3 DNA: TGTGCCAGCAGCGAATTGGGGACCACAGATACGCAGTATTTT

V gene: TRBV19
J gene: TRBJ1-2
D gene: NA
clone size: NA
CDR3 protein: CASSIGEGSYGYTF
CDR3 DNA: TGTGCCAGTAGTATCGGGGAAGGGTCCTATGGCTACACCTTC

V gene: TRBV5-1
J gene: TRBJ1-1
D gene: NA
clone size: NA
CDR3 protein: CASSLGLEKDTEAFF
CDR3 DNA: TGCGCCAGCAGCTTGGGGTTGGAGAAGGACACTGAAGCTTTCTTT

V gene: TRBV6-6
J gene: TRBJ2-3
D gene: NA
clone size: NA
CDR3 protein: CAGSRGRSTDTQYF
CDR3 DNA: TGTGCCGGATCGCGGGGGCGTAGCACAGATACGCAGTATTTT

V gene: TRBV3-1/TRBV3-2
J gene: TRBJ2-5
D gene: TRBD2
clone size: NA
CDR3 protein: CASSLRGGKETQYF
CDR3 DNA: TGTGCCAGCAGCTTGCGGGGGGGCAAAGAGACCCAGTACTTC

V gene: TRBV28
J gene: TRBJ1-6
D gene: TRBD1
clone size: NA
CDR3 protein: CATKRQGNSPLHF
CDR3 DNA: TGTGCCACCAAAAGACAGGGGAATTCACCCCTCCACTTT

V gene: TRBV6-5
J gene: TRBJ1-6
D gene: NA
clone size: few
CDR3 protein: CASSYIHHSPLHF
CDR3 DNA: TGTGCCAGCAGTTACATACACCATTCACCCCTCCACTTT

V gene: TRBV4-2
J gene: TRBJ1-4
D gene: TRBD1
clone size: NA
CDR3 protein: CASGPLGIGTENEKLFF
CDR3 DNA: TGTGCCAGCGGGCCGCTGGGTATCGGGACAGAAAATGAAAAACTGTTTTTT

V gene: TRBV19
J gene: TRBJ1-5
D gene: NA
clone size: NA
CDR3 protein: CASSRGGNSNQPQHF
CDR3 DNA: TGTGCCAGTAGTAGGGGGGGAAATAGCAATCAGCCCCAGCATTTT

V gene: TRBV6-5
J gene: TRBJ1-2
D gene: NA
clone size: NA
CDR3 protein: CASSYATGTQHGYTF
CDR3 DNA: TGTGCCAGCAGTTACGCTACAGGGACCCAACATGGCTACACCTTC

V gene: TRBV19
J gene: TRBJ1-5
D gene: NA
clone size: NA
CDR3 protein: CASSITGTYSNQPQHF
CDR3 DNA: TGTGCCAGTAGTATCACAGGGACGTATAGCAATCAGCCCCAGCATTTT

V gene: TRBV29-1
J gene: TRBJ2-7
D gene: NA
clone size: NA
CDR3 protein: CSVGRGIYEQYF
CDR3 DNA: TGCAGCGTTGGAAGAGGCATATACGAGCAGTACTTC

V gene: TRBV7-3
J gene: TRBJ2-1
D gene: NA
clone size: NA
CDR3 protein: CASSLSGPPGVF
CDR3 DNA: TGTGCCAGCAGCTTATCGGGACCCCCAGGGGTCTTC

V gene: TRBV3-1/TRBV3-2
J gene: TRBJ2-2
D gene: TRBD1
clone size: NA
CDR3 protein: CASSHRGYTGELFF
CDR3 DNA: TGTGCCAGCAGCCACAGGGGGTATACCGGGGAGCTGTTTTTT

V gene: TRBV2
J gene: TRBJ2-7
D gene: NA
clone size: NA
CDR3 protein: CAILDGSSYEQYF
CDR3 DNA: TGTGCCATACTGGACGGGAGCTCCTACGAGCAGTACTTC

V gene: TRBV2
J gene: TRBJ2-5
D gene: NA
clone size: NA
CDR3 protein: CASRNSVLETQYF
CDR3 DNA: TGTGCCAGCAGGAACAGTGTCCTAGAGACCCAGTACTTC

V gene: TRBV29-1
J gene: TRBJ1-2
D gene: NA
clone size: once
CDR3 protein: CSVAWGAVGYTF
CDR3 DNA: TGCAGCGTGGCGTGGGGGGCGGTTGGCTACACCTTC

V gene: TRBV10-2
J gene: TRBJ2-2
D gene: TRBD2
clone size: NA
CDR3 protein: CASRNGGVNTGELFF
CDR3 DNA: TGCGCCAGCCGGAACGGGGGGGTAAACACCGGGGAGCTGTTTTTT

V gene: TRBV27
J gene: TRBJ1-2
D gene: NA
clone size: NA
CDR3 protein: CASSLSWQASNYGYTF
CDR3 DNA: TGTGCCAGCAGTTTATCCTGGCAGGCGTCTAACTATGGCTACACCTTC

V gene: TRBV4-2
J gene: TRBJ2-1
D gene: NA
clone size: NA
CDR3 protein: CASSHATGSNEQFF
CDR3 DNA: TGTGCCAGCAGCCATGCCACAGGGAGTAATGAGCAGTTCTTC

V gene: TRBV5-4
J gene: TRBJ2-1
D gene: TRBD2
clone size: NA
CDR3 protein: CASSLPRLAGGNEQFF
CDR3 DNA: TGTGCCAGCAGCTTGCCAAGACTAGCGGGGGGTAATGAGCAGTTCTTC

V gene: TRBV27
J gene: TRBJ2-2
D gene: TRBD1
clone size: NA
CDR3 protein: CASSLFFGTGGTGELFF
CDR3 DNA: TGTGCCAGCAGTTTATTTTTCGGGACAGGGGGCACCGGGGAGCTGTTTTTT

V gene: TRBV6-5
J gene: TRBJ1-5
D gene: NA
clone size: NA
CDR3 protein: CASRRGRLQEQPQHF
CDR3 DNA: TGTGCCAGCAGGCGTGGGCGGTTACAAGAGCAGCCCCAGCATTTT

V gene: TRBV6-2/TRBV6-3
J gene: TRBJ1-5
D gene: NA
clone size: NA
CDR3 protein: CASSYSRQPQHF
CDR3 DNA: TGTGCCAGCAGTTACTCGCGGCAGCCCCAGCATTTT

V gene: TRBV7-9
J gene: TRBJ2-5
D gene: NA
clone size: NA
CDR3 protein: CASSFDVEETQYF
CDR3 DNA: TGTGCCAGCAGCTTTGACGTTGAGGAGACCCAGTACTTC

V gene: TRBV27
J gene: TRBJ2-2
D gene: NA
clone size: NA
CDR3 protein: CASSWGWGGELFF
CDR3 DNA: TGTGCCAGCAGTTGGGGATGGGGCGGGGAGCTGTTTTTT